The subject of this entry is one T cell receptor beta chain. Antigen unknown. The entry originates in a study of OX40 agonist ivuxolimab in advanced cancers. Study details: Mean age approximately 66 years, range 23 to 79; around 80% male.

The study, taken as a whole, reports: Clones of CD4+ and CD8+ blood T cells grew by week 6 at doses of 0.1 to 3.0 mg/kg.

The repertoire was sequenced with immunoSEQ multiplex PCR; TCRdb's copy has only in-frame clones and lacks some. The sample lists 45,000 to 50,000 clones, around 90% occurring once. Enrollment shut out patients with autoimmune disease history or systemic immunosuppression. This specimen was CD4+ or CD8+ T cells sorted from blood, taken in a trial of the OX40 agonist ivuxolimab. This TCR was recovered from an adult with an advanced solid tumor such as melanoma, head and neck, liver or kidney cancer.

CDR3 loop: CASSVETGWNYGYTF. The CDR3 region has the DNA TGTGCCAGCAGCGTAGAGACAGGGTGGAACTATGGCTACACCTTC. The rearrangement uses TRBV9 and TRBJ1-2, with 7 bases lining up with TRBD1. Germline V gene data show CDR1 as SGDLS and CDR2 as YYNGEE. V was pared by 0 bases and J by 2 bases, with 4 bases of the junction left unmatched. The CDR3 is 15 amino acids.